A single T cell receptor beta chain is shown here with its context. The antigen is undetermined. CDR3 length: 14 amino acids. Germline V gives CDR1 MDHEN, CDR2 SYDVKM. V was cut by 3 bases and J by 3 bases, with 9 bases left in between. This specimen belongs to a study of OX40 agonist ivuxolimab in advanced cancers. Study as a whole: Patients in the trial were receiving intravenous ivuxolimab every 2 weeks, at doses of 0.01 to 10 mg/kg. Overall study findings and caveats: The CD4+ and CD8+ T cells in the blood had expanded clonally by week 6 at 0.1 to 3.0 mg/kg.

Measured with immunoSEQ multiplex PCR; TCRdb has only the in-frame clones, and not every one. The table includes roughly 80,000 clones, approximately 90% detected once. The rearrangement uses TRBV28 and TRBJ1-5; D unresolved. The source material was CD4+ or CD8+ T cells sorted from blood, sampled in a trial of the OX40 agonist ivuxolimab. The clonotype comes from an adult with an advanced solid tumor such as melanoma, head and neck, liver or kidney cancer. The CDR3, as DNA: TGTGCCAGCAGTTTTGTTGGATTCAATCAGCCCCAGCATTTT. Translating gives CASSFVGFNQPQHF.